A single T cell receptor (beta chain) is shown here with its context. The target antigen is unknown. The CDR3 runs to 12 residues. Trimming left V 5 bases short and J 0 bases short, with 8 bases between. The V gene's germline CDR1 is DFQATT and CDR2 SNEGSKA (reference sequence). UMIs and sample barcodes were carried by the TCR alpha and TCR beta cDNA libraries that 5'RACE produced using constant-segment primers. TCRdb recomputed calls from the 5' RACE reads with MiXCR, one row per CDR3 protein. Among some 110,000 distinct CDR3 sequences listed, around 11% were seen once. The sample originates from a study of T-cell memory formation after mild COVID-19. Study conclusions and caveats: Contracting clones, day 15 to 85, had balanced CD4/CD8, and later expanders favored CD4+. Cross-reactive memory seemingly joined, as some responding clones were found in pre-infection memory. CD4+ clones that contracted lay mainly in CM and EM; CD8+ ones lay in EMRA.

This TCR was recovered from an adult woman who had mild COVID-19 (a few samples of this study predate the infection). Cell type and time point are not known. V and J are TRBV20-1 and TRBJ2-7; possibly TRBD2 for D (5 bases). The sequencing input was PBMCs or a T cell subset sorted from them (not recorded which). In DNA, the CDR3 is TGCAGTGCTCCGACTATCTCCTACGAGCAGTACTTC. Residues: CSAPTISYEQYF.